This T cell receptor (beta chain) was found in a study of radiotherapy plus CTLA-4 blockade in lung cancer. The CDR3 consists of 13 residues. V shed 7 bases, J shed 4 bases, and the junction held 4 bases outside the gene matches. The germline V gene encodes CDR1 SGDLS and CDR2 YYNGEE. Assay: immunoSEQ multiplex PCR; the TCRdb copy retains only in-frame clones and omits some. This sample has 85,000 to 120,000 clones, with over 75% found just once. V and J are TRBV9 and TRBJ2-7, with 11 bases matching TRBD1. Sequences were derived from peripheral blood, sampled from a patient treated with radiotherapy plus ipilimumab. The TCR originated in a human donor with non-small cell lung cancer that progressed on radiotherapy plus ipilimumab. Some clones in this sample may be carry-over from other donors' samples. DNA for the CDR3: TGTGCCAGCGGACAGGGGGCTGGGTACGAGCAGTACTTC. Protein: CASGQGAGYEQYF.